This passage covers 5 T cell receptor beta chains from one sample sequenced in a study of cytomegalovirus exposure and HLA in healthy donors. PCR amplification relied on 60 Vbeta primers (plus 13 Jbeta primers). Data came from immunoSEQ multiplex PCR; TCRdb stores just in-frame clones and leaves some out. The sample has about 160,000 clones, about 79% seen once. Sequenced input: PBMCs. Receptors originate from a man in his fifties or sixties in good health and CMV-seropositive.

The genes are TRBV19 and TRBJ2-7, with TRBD1 identical over 9 bases. The CDR3 consists of 14 residues. Per the germline V gene, CDR1 is LNHDA and CDR2 is SQIVND (reference sequence). V trimming: 10 bases; J trimming: 3 bases; junction bases outside the gene matches: 10. CDR3 nucleotides: TGTGCCACTCAAACGACAGGGGGTTTCTACGAGCAGTACTTC. The encoded protein is CATQTTGGFYEQYF.

The V call is TRBV7-2, the J call TRBJ2-2, with 14 bases that match TRBD2. Germline CDR1 is SGHTA and CDR2 is FQGNSA. The ends lost 5 bases at V and 6 bases at J; junction bases unmatched: 11. The CDR3 is 18 residues long. CDR3 in amino acids: CASSALPGLAGVSGELFF. CDR3 bases: TGTGCCAGCAGCGCTCTACCGGGACTAGCGGGAGTATCCGGGGAGCTGTTTTTT. The complete variable domain, with remaining parts taken from reference TRBV7-2 and TRBJ2-2, reads GAGVSQSPSNKVTEKGKDVELRCDPISGHTALYWYRQSLGQGLEFLIYFQGNSAPDKSGLPSDRFSAERTGGSVSTLTIQRTQQEDSAVYLCASSALPGLAGVSGELFFGEGSRLTVL.

This clone showed up just once. The same CDR3 can be traced to other DNA sequences in this sample. This chain uses TRBV9 with TRBJ2-3; D is unresolved. CDR1 SGDLS and CDR2 YYNGEE come from the germline V gene. The CDR3 consists of 12 residues. V lost 0 bases and J lost 3, with 2 bases in between. This CDR3 is CASSVATDTQYF. The CDR3 bases are TGTGCCAGCAGCGTAGCTACAGATACGCAGTATTTT.

This clone has a single count. The chain combines TRBV19 with TRBJ1-2; 8 positions match TRBD1. The ends lost 9 bases at V and 8 bases at J; junction bases unmatched: 8. Germline CDR1 LNHDA, CDR2 SQIVND (reference sequence). The CDR3 totals 12 residues. CDR3 region: CASTDRETGYTF. The CDR3 nucleotides read TGTGCCAGCACGGACAGGGAGACCGGCTACACCTTC.

This clone has more than one count but fewer than ten. The chain has TRBV15 and TRBJ2-3; TRBD1 is a possible D gene (6 bases). The CDR3 is 16 residues long. V was pared by 0 bases and J by 2 bases, with 12 bases between. The germline V gene encodes CDR1 LNHNV and CDR2 YYDKDF (reference sequence). The CDR3 DNA reads as TGTGCCACCAGCAGAGATAGGGGGACCCACACAGATACGCAGTATTTT. It specifies CATSRDRGTHTDTQYF.